This TCR beta chain was captured by sequencing in a study of beta chain features in type 1 diabetes listed by TCRdb under 2018. A note on the overall study: Mean age, gender distribution, total cell number and subset yield were not different between patients and healthy donors. Naive and central memory subsets were obtained from all 30 or so donors, but regulatory and stem cell-like memory subsets were isolated from only 8 patients and roughly eight healthy donors. A total of 100 million to 110 million sorted cells were examined across all samples, and a strong correlation was observed between cell number per subset and RNA yield. In the study, recently diagnosed type 1 diabetes patients and matched healthy donors were compared on the TCRB repertoires of their sorted circulating CD4+ T cell subsets. Here is what the overall study found, with its caveats: Naive, central memory and regulatory TCRB repertoires appeared to be more alike among patients than among healthy donors. PCR may preferentially amplify shorter templates, but because patient and control samples were amplified and corrected together, any resulting skew would affect both groups equally. At VDJ recombination sites, type 1 diabetes patients had fewer insertions and more deleted nucleotides, which implies abnormalities in thymic rearrangement. Because small numbers of individuals were included in the HLA sub-analyses, any influence of HLA type on TCRB rearrangement was left unresolved. Because cDNA was sequenced instead of genomic DNA, highly expressing activated cells could be over-represented, though the groups showed no difference in activation or CD3 levels. In all four CD4+ subsets, TCRB CDR3 length was moderately but significantly shorter in type 1 diabetes patients.

The entire amount of isolated RNA was reverse transcribed using the High Capacity cDNA Reverse Transcription Kit, so the sequenced TCRB transcripts were expressed ones. Naive, central memory and regulatory T cell samples underwent deep immunoSEQ sequencing, averaging around 3.7 million total reads per sample. After sorted cells were lysed in RLT buffer, RNA was extracted with DNase-treated RNeasy Micro or Mini kits, with the choice depending on cell number. To prevent cross-contamination, every cell subset was processed on its own, while patient and healthy donor samples were processed together. TCRB sequences were amplified from cDNA with the immunoSEQ multiplex PCR, producing 87-bp fragments spanning the CDR3 region. The amplicons were sequenced using the Illumina HiSeq platform. The authors processed their data as follows. Synthetic template baselines were used to correct PCR bias computationally, reads within Hamming distance 2 were collapsed, and singletons that could not be merged were discarded. Reads were aligned to IMGT to assign V, D and J genes, CDR3 length, and insertions or deletions at six rearrangement sites. Within each subset, clonotype counts were normalized to sorted cell number, and only after that were true diversity and Gini coefficients computed with the tcR R package. The overlap coefficient, calculated on TCRB nucleotide sequences, was used to quantify repertoire sharing. Out-of-frame TCRB sequences from naive cells were analyzed to stand in for the pre-selection repertoire. In its TCRdb copy, this immuneACCESS table keeps in-frame sequences only and misses some clones. Where compared with another copy, unresolved V genes explain less than half of these, and the others have no known cause. The D gene and trimming were derived from the DNA, and the V and J assignments and clone size from that table. This sample gives a few hundred thousand clones in total; about 23% of them show up just once. The ten largest make up 0.012% of the sample.

For this clone: There is no known antigen for this receptor. It has no much larger one-base neighbor in the sample; base qualities were not kept.

From V the trimming removes 3 bases and from J it removes 10 bases, while the gene matches leave 13 bases of the junction unaccounted for. Its CDR3 holds 16 amino acids, cysteine through phenylalanine. The retained sequence is limited to the CDR3, 48 bases, with the frame set at the first base. Per the germline V gene, MGHRA is the CDR1 and YSYEKL is the CDR2. Each donor gave one peripheral blood draw, averaging approximately 0.12 L, which was collected into heparinised tubes. A BD FACSAria II and a panel including CD45RO, CCR7, CD25, CD127, CD95 and CD27 were used to sort naive, central memory, regulatory and stem cell-like memory CD4+ T cells. A purity above 98% was achieved for all sorted populations. PBMCs were isolated right away by Lymphoprep density gradient centrifugation and were stained directly, without culture. Samples were stained and sorted in pairs, with one healthy donor and one patient per experiment, so that batch effects were minimized.

The rearrangement combines TRBV4-1 with TRBJ1-4; TRBD1 fits 8 bases in the junction. This receptor was obtained from a woman in her twenties or thirties with type 1 diabetes. The specimen was naive CD4+ T cells from blood. The sample's cell subset or site label, decoded: true naive CD4+ T cells. This receptor has the CDR3 CASSHGQGSRVGKLFF. The nucleotides are TGCGCCAGCAGCCATGGACAGGGAAGTCGTGTAGGAAAACTGTTTTTT.